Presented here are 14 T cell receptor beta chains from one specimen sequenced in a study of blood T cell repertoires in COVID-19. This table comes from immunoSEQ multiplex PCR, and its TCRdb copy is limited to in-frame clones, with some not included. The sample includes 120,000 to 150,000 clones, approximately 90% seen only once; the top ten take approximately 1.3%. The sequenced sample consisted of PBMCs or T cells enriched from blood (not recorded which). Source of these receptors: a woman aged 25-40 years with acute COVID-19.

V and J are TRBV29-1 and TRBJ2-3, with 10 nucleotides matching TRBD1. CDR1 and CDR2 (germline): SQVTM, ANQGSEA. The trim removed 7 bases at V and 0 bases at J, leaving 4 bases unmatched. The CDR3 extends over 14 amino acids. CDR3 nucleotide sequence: TGCAGCGCAGGGACAGGGGTTAGCACAGATACGCAGTATTTT. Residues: CSAGTGVSTDTQYF.

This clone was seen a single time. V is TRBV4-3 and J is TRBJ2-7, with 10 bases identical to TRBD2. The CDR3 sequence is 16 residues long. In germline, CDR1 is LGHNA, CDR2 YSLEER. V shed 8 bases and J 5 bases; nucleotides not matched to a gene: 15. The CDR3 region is CASSPLAGVPTHEQYF. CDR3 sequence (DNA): TGCGCCAGCTCCCCGCTAGCGGGAGTGCCCACCCACGAGCAGTACTTC.

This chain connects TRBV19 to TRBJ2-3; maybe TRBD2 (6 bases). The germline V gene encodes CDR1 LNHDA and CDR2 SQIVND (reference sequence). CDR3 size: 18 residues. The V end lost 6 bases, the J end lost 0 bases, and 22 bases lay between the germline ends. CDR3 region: CASSPTSGRGGSTDTQYF. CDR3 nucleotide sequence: TGTGCCAGTAGCCCGACTAGTGGCCGGGGCGGTAGCACAGATACGCAGTATTTT. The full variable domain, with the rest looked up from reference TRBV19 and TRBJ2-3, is DGGITQSPKYLFRKEGQNVTLSCEQNLNHDAMYWYRQDPGQGLRLIYYSQIVNDFQKGDIAEGYSVSREKKESFPLTVTSAQKNPTAFYLCASSPTSGRGGSTDTQYFGPGTRLTVL.

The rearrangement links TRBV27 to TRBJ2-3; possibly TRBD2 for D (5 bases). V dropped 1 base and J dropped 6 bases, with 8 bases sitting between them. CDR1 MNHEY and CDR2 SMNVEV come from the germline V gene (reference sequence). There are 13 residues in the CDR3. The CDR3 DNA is TGTGCCAGCAGTTTATTCGGGGAGGATACGCAGTATTTT. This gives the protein CASSLFGEDTQYF.

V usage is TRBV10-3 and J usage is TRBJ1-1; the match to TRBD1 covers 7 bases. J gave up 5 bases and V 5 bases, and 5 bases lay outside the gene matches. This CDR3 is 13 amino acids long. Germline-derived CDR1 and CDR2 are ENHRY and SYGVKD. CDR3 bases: TGTGCCATCAGTTACGTGACAGGGACTGAAGCTTTCTTT. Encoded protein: CAISYVTGTEAFF.

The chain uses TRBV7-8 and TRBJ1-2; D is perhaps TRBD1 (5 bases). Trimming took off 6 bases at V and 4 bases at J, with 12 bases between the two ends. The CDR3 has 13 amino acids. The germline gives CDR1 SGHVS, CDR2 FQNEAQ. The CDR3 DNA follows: TGTGCCAGCAGTACTCAGGGTATCTATGGCTACACCTTC. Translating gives CASSTQGIYGYTF.

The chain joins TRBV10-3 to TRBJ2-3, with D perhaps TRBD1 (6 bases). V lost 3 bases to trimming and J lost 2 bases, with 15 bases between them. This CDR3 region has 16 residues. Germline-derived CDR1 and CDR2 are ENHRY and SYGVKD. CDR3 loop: CAISDINRDITDTQYF. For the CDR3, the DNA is TGTGCCATCAGTGATATAAACAGGGATATCACAGATACGCAGTATTTT.

Here the CDR3 reads CASSGFGRANEQFF. In nucleotides, the CDR3 is TGTGCCAGCAGTGGCTTCGGCAGGGCTAATGAGCAGTTCTTC. This chain uses TRBV25-1 with TRBJ2-1, with D perhaps TRBD1 (5 bases). The ends were cut back, 4 bases at V and 7 bases at J, with 14 bases in the middle. The CDR3 contains 14 residues. CDR1 and CDR2 (germline): MGHDK, SYGVNS.

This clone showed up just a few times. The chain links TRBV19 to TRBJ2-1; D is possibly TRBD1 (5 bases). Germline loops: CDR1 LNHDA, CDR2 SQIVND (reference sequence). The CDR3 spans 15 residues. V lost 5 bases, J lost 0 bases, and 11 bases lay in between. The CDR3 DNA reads TGTGCCAGTAGTGCCCGACAGCTCTCCTACAATGAGCAGTTCTTC. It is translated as CASSARQLSYNEQFF. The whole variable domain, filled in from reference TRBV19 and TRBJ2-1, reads DGGITQSPKYLFRKEGQNVTLSCEQNLNHDAMYWYRQDPGQGLRLIYYSQIVNDFQKGDIAEGYSVSREKKESFPLTVTSAQKNPTAFYLCASSARQLSYNEQFFGPGTRLTVL.

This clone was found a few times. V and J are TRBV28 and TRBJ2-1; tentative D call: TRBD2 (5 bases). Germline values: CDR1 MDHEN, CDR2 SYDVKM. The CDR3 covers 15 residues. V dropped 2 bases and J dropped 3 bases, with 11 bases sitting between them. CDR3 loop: CASSLGGGFYNEQFF. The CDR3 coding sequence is TGTGCCAGCAGTTTAGGAGGCGGCTTCTACAATGAGCAGTTCTTC.

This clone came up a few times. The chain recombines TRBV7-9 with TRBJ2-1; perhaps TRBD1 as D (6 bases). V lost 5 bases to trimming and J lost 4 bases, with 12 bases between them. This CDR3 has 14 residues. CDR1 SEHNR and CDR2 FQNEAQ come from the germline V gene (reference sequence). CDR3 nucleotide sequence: TGTGCCAGCAGCGTCCGGGACATGTACAATGAGCAGTTCTTC. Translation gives CASSVRDMYNEQFF.

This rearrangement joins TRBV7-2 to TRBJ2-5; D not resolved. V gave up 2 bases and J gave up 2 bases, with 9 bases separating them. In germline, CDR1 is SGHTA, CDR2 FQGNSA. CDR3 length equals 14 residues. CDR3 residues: CASSLNHYQETQYF. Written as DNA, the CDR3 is TGTGCCAGCAGCTTAAACCACTATCAAGAGACCCAGTACTTC.

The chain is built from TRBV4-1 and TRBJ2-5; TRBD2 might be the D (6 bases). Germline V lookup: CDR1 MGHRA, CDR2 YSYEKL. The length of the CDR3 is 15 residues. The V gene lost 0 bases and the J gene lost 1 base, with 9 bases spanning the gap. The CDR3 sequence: CASSQDRRGQETQYF. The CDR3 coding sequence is TGCGCCAGCAGCCAAGATCGGAGGGGCCAAGAGACCCAGTACTTC.

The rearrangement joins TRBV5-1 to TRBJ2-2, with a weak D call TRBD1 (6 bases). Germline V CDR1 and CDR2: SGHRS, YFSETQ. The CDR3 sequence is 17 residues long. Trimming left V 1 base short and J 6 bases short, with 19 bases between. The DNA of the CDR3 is TGCGCCAGCAGCTTGTACAGAGGGGGTTCAAGCTCCGGGGAGCTGTTTTTT. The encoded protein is CASSLYRGGSSSGELFF.